Below, 7 T cell receptor beta chains from the same sample are listed, as sequenced in a study of regulatory T cells in long-lasting Graves disease. Sequencing libraries for TCR beta were prepared with iRepertoire HTBI primers and Arm-PCR of CDR3 regions. TCRdb re-called the multiplex PCR reads through MiXCR, storing one row per CDR3 protein. The data show 350,000 to 450,000 distinct CDR3 sequences, about 20% seen once. Time point defined: persistent/refractory GD, antithyroid drugs over 5 years with positive TRAb. Extracted PBMC RNA gave rise to the TCR library. The material was peripheral blood mononuclear cells (PBMCs), obtained when the disease was refractory, from a patient treated with antithyroid drugs. The receptors shown here come from a female donor with Graves disease.

There are many counts of this clonotype. This chain uses TRBV7-9 with TRBJ2-5; tentative D call: TRBD2 (7 bases). The CDR3 is 15 residues long. Germline V lookup: CDR1 SEHNR, CDR2 FQNEAQ (reference sequence). The V and J ends lost 7 bases and 4 bases respectively, with 19 bases between them. CDR3 DNA sequence: TGTGCCAGCACCGCTTATCCAGGGGAGGGAGAGACCCAGTACTTC. This sequence encodes CASTAYPGEGETQYF. The variable domain in full, with the rest retrieved from reference TRBV7-9 and TRBJ2-5, is DTGVSQNPRHKITKRGQNVTFRCDPISEHNRLYWYRQTLGQGPEFLTYFQNEAQLEKSRLLSDRFSAERPKGSFSTLEIQRTEQGDSAMYLCASTAYPGEGETQYFGPGTRLLVL.

This clonotype came up a few times. The genes are TRBV27 and TRBJ1-1; D gene uncertain. The CDR3 is 14 residues long. Trimming removed 3 bases at V and 0 bases at J, with 8 bases between. From germline, CDR1 is MNHEY and CDR2 SMNVEV (reference sequence). The CDR3 protein is CASSFGHLNTEAFF. The CDR3 bases are TGTGCCAGCAGTTTTGGCCATTTGAACACTGAAGCTTTCTTT.

To note about this clonotype: Given a much more abundant clone one base away, this may be a read error. V is TRBV19 and J is TRBJ1-2; D remains ambiguous. Trimming shortened V by 10 bases and J by 3 bases, and 24 bases separated the two germline ends. Germline V gene sequence: CDR1 LNHDA, CDR2 SQIVND (reference sequence). The CDR3 length is 16 residues. Written as DNA, the CDR3 is TGTGCCACTACACCGACCCTTCTCCCCGGGGACTATGGCTACACCTTC. It specifies CATTPTLLPGDYGYTF.

The genes are TRBV7-8 and TRBJ2-2, with D tentatively TRBD1 (5 bases). CDR1 and CDR2 (germline): SGHVS, FQNEAQ. The CDR3 covers 19 residues. Deletions cut 3 bases from V and 7 bases from J, with 27 bases between. Written as DNA, the CDR3 is TGTGCCAGCAGCTTCCTGAGAGGCGCGGACATAAGGGATCACGGGGAGCTGTTTTTT. This translates into CASSFLRGADIRDHGELFF.

In its sample, this clonotype was seen many times. The DNA for the CDR3 is TGTGCCAGCAGAGCGACAGGGAATTATGGCTACACCTTC. This codes for CASRATGNYGYTF. J is TRBJ1-2 and V is TRBV12-3 or TRBV12-4, with TRBD1 identical over 7 bases. V was clipped by 6 bases and J by 5 bases; unmatched bases: 6. The CDR3 has 13 residues.

This clonotype was picked up a small number of times. This sequence joins TRBV3-1 and TRBJ2-7; a weak D match, TRBD1 (6 bases). Trimming pared 0 bases from V and 3 bases from J, leaving 15 bases between. The length of the CDR3 is 16 residues. Per germline, CDR1 LGHDT and CDR2 YNNKEL (reference sequence). CDR3: CASSQEGAGEYYEQYF. The CDR3 region has the DNA TGTGCCAGCAGCCAAGAAGGGGCAGGGGAATACTACGAGCAGTACTTC.

The chain is built from TRBV6-2 or TRBV6-3 and TRBJ2-2; weak D call: TRBD1 (6 bases). The V end was cut by 10 bases, the J end by 2 bases, with 17 bases between. CDR3 length equals 15 residues. Germline V gene lookup returns CDR1 MNHEY and CDR2 SVGEGT. This CDR3 is CATNQPGHNTGELFF. In DNA, the CDR3 is TGTGCCACGAACCAACCGGGACACAACACCGGGGAGCTGTTTTTT.